The sequence of this TCR beta chain was determined in a study of cytomegalovirus exposure and HLA in healthy donors. The PCR contained 60 Vbeta and 13 Jbeta primers. Only in-frame clones appear in the TCRdb table, and some are missing; sequencing was by immunoSEQ multiplex PCR. In the table there are under 150,000 clones, 72% of which are singletons. CDR1 and CDR2 from the germline V gene are SNHLY and FYNNEI. With V trimmed by 6 bases and J by 2 bases, 5 bases remained unmatched. There are 14 residues in the CDR3. The TCR originated in a man between 40 and 49 years old in good health and CMV-seronegative. Material for sequencing was PBMCs. V is TRBV2 and J is TRBJ2-7; 9 bases are shared with TRBD1. CDR3 in DNA: TGTGCCAGCAGCATTGGGACAGGGACCTACGAGCAGTACTTC. This gives the protein CASSIGTGTYEQYF.